A selection of T cell receptor beta chains follows, all from one sample in a study of beta chain features in type 1 diabetes. Here immunoSEQ multiplex PCR was the method, and the copy in TCRdb shows in-frame clones only, minus some. The table includes roughly 400,000 clones, 9.6% detected once. The sample consisted of central memory CD4+ T cells from blood. The source of these receptors is a man between 25 and 39 years old with type 1 diabetes. The CDR3 runs from the conserved cysteine through the conserved F or W. A D gene is named only where the DNA matches it firmly. Only some rows state a clone size, as once, few, many or a class for expanded clones.

>.|few|TRBJ2-5|TRBV28
TGTGCCAGCAGTTTATCCCCTCAACAGGCCCAAGGTCAAGAGACCCAGTACTTC
CASSLSPQQAQGQETQYF
>.|many|TRBJ2-3|TRBV2
TGTGCCAGCAAGGTAGATACGCAGTATTTT
CASKVDTQYF
>.|few|TRBJ2-4|TRBV28
TGTGCCAGCAGCCGCTCCGGGCTACACCCAACCAAAAACATTCAGTACTTC
CASSRSGLHPTKNIQYF
>.|many|TRBJ1-4|TRBV5-1
TGCGCCAGCAGCTTGGGTGTTACAGCTAATGAAAAACTGTTTTTT
CASSLGVTANEKLFF
>TRBD1|few|TRBJ2-1|TRBV19
TGTGCCAGTAGTAATCGACAGGGGGCTTCATTGGAGCAGTTCTTC
CASSNRQGASLEQFF
>.|few|TRBJ2-1|TRBV5-1
TGCGCCAGCAGCTCTATAGCGGCTTCCTACAATGAGCAGTTCTTC
CASSSIAASYNEQFF
>.|few|TRBJ2-5|TRBV5-1
TGCGCCAGCAGCGGCGGGACACCGGTCCAAGAGACCCAGTACTTC
CASSGGTPVQETQYF
>.|.|TRBJ1-5|TRBV7-9
TGTGCCAGCAGCTATGCGAATCAGCCCCAGCATTTT
CASSYANQPQHF
>TRBD2|.|TRBJ2-2|TRBV28
TGTGCCAGCAGTATCGTAGCGGGAGCCAACACCGGGGAGCTGTTTTTT
CASSIVAGANTGELFF
>.|.|TRBJ1-2|TRBV6-5
TGTGCCAGCAGTTACGGGACAAGACCCTACTATGGCTACACCTTC
CASSYGTRPYYGYTF
>.|few|TRBJ1-6|TRBV15
TGTGCCACCAGTAGGTCACCCCTCCACTTT
CATSRSPLHF
>.|.|TRBJ2-7|TRBV4-2
TGTGCCAGCAGCCAAGAGGCCTTCTCCTCCTACGAGCAGTACTTC
CASSQEAFSSYEQYF
>TRBD1|few|TRBJ2-1|TRBV7-8
TGTGCCAGCAGCCCTGGACAGGGGCCCTACAATGAGCAGTTCTTC
CASSPGQGPYNEQFF
>.|few|TRBJ2-3|TRBV4-3
TGCGCCAGCAGCCAAGCGGCAGGGCATACCACAGATACGCAGTATTTT
CASSQAAGHTTDTQYF
>TRBD1|.|TRBJ2-5|TRBV5-1
TGCGCCAGCAGCTTGGATTATTTCAAGGACAGGGGGGGAAAGACCCAGTACTTC
CASSLDYFKDRGGKTQYF
>.|.|TRBJ1-5|TRBV21-1
TGTGCCAGCAGCAACTATAGCAATCAGCCCCAGCATTTT
CASSNYSNQPQHF
>.|once|TRBJ2-1|TRBV9
TGTGCCAGCAGCGTAGAAGGGCGGTCGAGCTCCTACAATGAGCAGTTCTTC
CASSVEGRSSSYNEQFF
>TRBD2|.|TRBJ2-5|TRBV7-2
TGTGCCAGCAGCGGACTAGCGGGAGGGACGTGGGAGACCCAGTACTTC
CASSGLAGGTWETQYF
>.|few|TRBJ1-1|TRBV11-2
TGTGCCAGCAGCCCCAGGGGTGACACTGAAGCTTTCTTT
CASSPRGDTEAFF
>TRBD1|.|TRBJ2-5|TRBV7-2
TGTGCCAGCAGCCCCAGGACAGGACTGAGGGAAGAGACCCAGTACTTC
CASSPRTGLREETQYF
>TRBD1|many|TRBJ1-5|TRBV5-1
TGCGCCAGCAGCTTGGGCGACAGGGGGGGATCGCCCCAGCATTTT
CASSLGDRGGSPQHF
>.|many|TRBJ2-1|TRBV6-5
TGTGCCAGCAGTTTCAGACGGTACAATGAGCAGTTCTTC
CASSFRRYNEQFF
>TRBD1|few|TRBJ1-3|TRBV28
TGTGCCAGCAGGCAGGGGGTGACCATATATTTT
CASRQGVTIYF
>.|.|TRBJ1-5|TRBV5-1
TGCGCCAGCAGCCCCGGGACGGGCAATCAGCCCCAGCATTTT
CASSPGTGNQPQHF
>TRBD2|.|TRBJ2-7|TRBV11-3
TGTGCCAGCAGCCCGGGACTAGGACGTGACGAGCAGTACTTC
CASSPGLGRDEQYF
>.|.|TRBJ2-3|TRBV1
TGCACCAGCAGCCAATGGGGAAGAGGAGGCACAGATACGCAGTATTTT
CTSSQWGRGGTDTQYF
>TRBD1|few|TRBJ1-2|TRBV27
TGTGCCAGCAGTCCCCTACCGGGACAGGGGCGAAGAGGCTACACCTTC
CASSPLPGQGRRGYTF
>.|few|TRBJ2-1|TRBV28
TGTGCCAGCAGTTTAGTCCAGCTGCTCTACAATGAGCAGTTCTTC
CASSLVQLLYNEQFF
>TRBD1|many|TRBJ2-7|TRBV7-2
TGTGCCAGCAGCCGGGACAGGCCCTACGAGCAGTACTTC
CASSRDRPYEQYF
>TRBD1|few|TRBJ1-2|TRBV28
TGTGCCAGCAGTGAGACAGGGCGAGACTATGGCTACACCTTC
CASSETGRDYGYTF
>.|.|TRBJ1-2|TRBV6-5
TGTGCCAGCAGTTACTCGATTCAGTCCCCGGCGGGCTACACCTTC
CASSYSIQSPAGYTF
>.|.|TRBJ2-1|TRBV6-6
TGTGCCAGCAGTCCGTGGGGGAGCGACTCCTACAATGAGCAGTTCTTC
CASSPWGSDSYNEQFF
>.|.|TRBJ2-2|TRBV7-2
TGTGCCAGCAGCTTGGTCGCAACAGACTTCGGGGAGCTGTTTTTT
CASSLVATDFGELFF
>.|.|TRBJ2-7|TRBV2
TGTGCCAGCAGTGAAGCGCAGGGTCTCGAGTACTTC
CASSEAQGLEYF
>.|few|TRBJ1-1|TRBV11-2
TGTGCCACTACTCAGGGGAGGACTGAAGCTTTCTTT
CATTQGRTEAFF
>.|many|TRBJ2-7|TRBV29-1
TGCAGCGTTGAATGGTCAAGGGGCCGACCCCCCTACGAGCAGTACTTC
CSVEWSRGRPPYEQYF
>.|few|TRBJ2-2|TRBV28
TGTGCCAGCAGTGCGTACTTGAACACCGGGGAGCTGTTTTTT
CASSAYLNTGELFF
>TRBD1|.|TRBJ2-7|TRBV5-4
TGTGCCAGCAGCGAAGGGACAGCTTACGAGCAGTACTTC
CASSEGTAYEQYF
>.|.|TRBJ2-6|TRBV28
TGTGCCAGCAGGGCGGGACAATTATCCGACGTCCTGACTTTC
CASRAGQLSDVLTF
>.|few|TRBJ2-1|TRBV10-2
TGTGCCAGCAGTCCAGCGGAATCCTACAATGAGCAGTTCTTC
CASSPAESYNEQFF
>.|.|TRBJ1-1|TRBV4-3
TGCGCCAGCAGCCAAGATCGTATTGGTGAAGCTTTCTTT
CASSQDRIGEAFF
>TRBD1|.|TRBJ1-2|TRBV10-3
TGTGCCACGAACGACCCCGGGACAGGGACTAACTATGGCTACACCTTC
CATNDPGTGTNYGYTF
>.|few|TRBJ2-1|TRBV5-1
TGCGCCAGCACCGACAGACCGGAGAGCTCCTACAATGAGCAGTTCTTC
CASTDRPESSYNEQFF
>TRBD2|few|TRBJ2-7|TRBV27
TGTGCCAGCAGTTTTTCCGGGACTAGCGGGAGGGCAGGGTACGAGCAGTACTTC
CASSFSGTSGRAGYEQYF
>.|.|TRBJ2-2|TRBV25-1
TGTGCCAGCAGAGCTCAGGGATTAGGGGAGCTGTTTTTT
CASRAQGLGELFF
>.|.|TRBJ2-4|TRBV29-1
TGCAGCGTTGTTAAGGTAGCCAAAAACATTCAGTACTTC
CSVVKVAKNIQYF
>.|many|TRBJ1-5|TRBV7-2
TGTGCCAGCAGCTTAAGGTTCGGAGGAAATCAGCCCCAGCATTTT
CASSLRFGGNQPQHF
>.|few|TRBJ2-7|TRBV6-5
TGTGCCAGCAGTTTTTCGCTCGTCGAGCAGTACTTC
CASSFSLVEQYF
>.|.|TRBJ2-5|TRBV7-3
TGTGCCAGCAGCTTAGGGTCCAGTTTGGAGACCCAGTACTTC
CASSLGSSLETQYF
>.|.|TRBJ1-4|TRBV18
TGTGCCAGCTCACCGAGAAGGACAGAGAGGGCAACTAATGAAAAACTGTTTTTT
CASSPRRTERATNEKLFF
>.|.|TRBJ2-5|TRBV7-2
TGTGCCAGCAGCTTGGACGTGAGGGAGACCCAGTACTTC
CASSLDVRETQYF